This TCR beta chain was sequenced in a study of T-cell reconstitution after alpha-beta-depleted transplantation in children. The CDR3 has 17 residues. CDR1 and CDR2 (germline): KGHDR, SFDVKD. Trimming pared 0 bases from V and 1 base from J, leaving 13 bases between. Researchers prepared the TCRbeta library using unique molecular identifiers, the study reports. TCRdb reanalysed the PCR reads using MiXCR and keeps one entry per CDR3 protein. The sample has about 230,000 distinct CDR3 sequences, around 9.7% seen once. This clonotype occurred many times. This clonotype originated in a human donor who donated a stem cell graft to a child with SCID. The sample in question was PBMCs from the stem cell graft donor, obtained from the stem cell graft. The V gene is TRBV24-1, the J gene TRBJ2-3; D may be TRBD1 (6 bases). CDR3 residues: CATSDLGRGHRTDTQYF. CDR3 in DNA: TGTGCCACCAGTGATTTGGGCAGGGGTCACCGCACAGATACGCAGTATTTT.